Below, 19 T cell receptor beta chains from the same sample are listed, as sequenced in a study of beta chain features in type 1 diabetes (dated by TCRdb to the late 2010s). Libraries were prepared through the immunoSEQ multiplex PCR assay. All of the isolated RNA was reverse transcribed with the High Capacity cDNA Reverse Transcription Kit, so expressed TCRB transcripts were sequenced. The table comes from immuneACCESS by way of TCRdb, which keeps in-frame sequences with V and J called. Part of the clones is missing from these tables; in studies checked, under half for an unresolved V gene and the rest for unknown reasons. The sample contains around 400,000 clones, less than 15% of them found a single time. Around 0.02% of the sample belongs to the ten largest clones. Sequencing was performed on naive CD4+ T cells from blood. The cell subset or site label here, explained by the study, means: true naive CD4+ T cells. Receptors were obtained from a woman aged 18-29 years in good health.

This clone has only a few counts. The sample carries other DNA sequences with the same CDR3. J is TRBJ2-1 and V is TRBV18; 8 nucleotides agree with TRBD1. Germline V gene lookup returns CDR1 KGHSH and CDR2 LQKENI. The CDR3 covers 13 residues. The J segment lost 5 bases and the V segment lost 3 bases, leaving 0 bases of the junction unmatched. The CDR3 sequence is CASSPGQDNEQFF. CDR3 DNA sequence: TGTGCCAGCTCACCGGGACAGGACAATGAGCAGTTCTTC. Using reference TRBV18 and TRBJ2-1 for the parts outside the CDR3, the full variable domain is NAGVMQNPRHLVRRRGQEARLRCSPMKGHSHVYWYRQLPEEGLKFMVYLQKENIIDESGMPKERFSAEFPKEGPSILRIQQVVRGDSAAYFCASSPGQDNEQFFGPGTRLTVL.

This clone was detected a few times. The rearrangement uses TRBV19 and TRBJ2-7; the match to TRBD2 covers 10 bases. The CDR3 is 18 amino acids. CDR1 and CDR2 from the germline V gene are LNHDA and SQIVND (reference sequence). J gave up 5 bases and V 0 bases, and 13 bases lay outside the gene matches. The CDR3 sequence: CASSIDLGAGGPSDEQYF. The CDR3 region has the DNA TGTGCCAGTAGTATAGATCTCGGAGCGGGAGGGCCGTCTGACGAGCAGTACTTC.

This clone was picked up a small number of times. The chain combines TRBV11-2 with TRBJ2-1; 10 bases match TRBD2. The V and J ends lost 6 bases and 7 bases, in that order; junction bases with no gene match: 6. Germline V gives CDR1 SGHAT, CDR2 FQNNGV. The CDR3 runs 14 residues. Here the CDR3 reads CASRRTSGPNEQFF. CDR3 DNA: TGTGCCAGCAGAAGGACTAGCGGTCCAAATGAGCAGTTCTTC.

The CDR3 here is CSVPGQRVPGYTF. The DNA for the CDR3 is TGCAGCGTTCCGGGACAGAGGGTTCCAGGCTACACCTTC. The chain uses TRBV29-1 and TRBJ1-2; 7 positions agree with TRBD1. Per germline, CDR1 SQVTM and CDR2 ANQGSEA. The CDR3 extends over 13 amino acids. V lost 5 bases, J lost 8 bases, and 11 bases stayed unmatched.

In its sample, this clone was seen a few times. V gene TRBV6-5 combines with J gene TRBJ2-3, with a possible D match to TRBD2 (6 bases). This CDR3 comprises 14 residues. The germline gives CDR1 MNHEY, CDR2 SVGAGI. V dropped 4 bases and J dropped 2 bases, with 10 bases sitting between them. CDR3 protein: CASSLRLDTDTQYF. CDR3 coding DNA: TGTGCCAGCAGTTTGAGACTAGACACAGATACGCAGTATTTT.

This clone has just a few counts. The CDR3 here is CASSLQGLGAFF. The CDR3 DNA is TGTGCCAGCTCACTACAGGGTTTGGGAGCTTTCTTT. The genes are TRBV18 and TRBJ1-1, with D tentatively TRBD1 (6 bases). CDR3 length: 12 residues. Trimming stripped 4 bases from V and 10 bases from J, with 13 bases between. CDR1 KGHSH and CDR2 LQKENI come from the germline V gene.

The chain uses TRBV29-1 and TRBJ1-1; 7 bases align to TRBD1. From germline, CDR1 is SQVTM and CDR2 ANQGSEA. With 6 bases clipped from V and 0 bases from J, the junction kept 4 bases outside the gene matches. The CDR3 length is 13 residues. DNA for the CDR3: TGCAGCGTGACGGACAGGATGAACACTGAAGCTTTCTTT. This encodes CSVTDRMNTEAFF.

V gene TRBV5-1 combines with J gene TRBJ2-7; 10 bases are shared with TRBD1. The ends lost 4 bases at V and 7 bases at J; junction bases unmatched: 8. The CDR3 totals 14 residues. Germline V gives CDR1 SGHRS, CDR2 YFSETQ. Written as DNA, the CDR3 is TGCGCCAGCAGCCTGACAGGGGGCTCACGAGAGCAGTACTTC. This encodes CASSLTGGSREQYF.

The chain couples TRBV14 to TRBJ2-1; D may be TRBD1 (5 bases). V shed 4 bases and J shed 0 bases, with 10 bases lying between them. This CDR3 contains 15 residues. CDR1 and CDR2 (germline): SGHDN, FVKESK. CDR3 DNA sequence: TGTGCCAGCAGCCCGAGACAGAGCTCCTACAATGAGCAGTTCTTC. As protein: CASSPRQSSYNEQFF.

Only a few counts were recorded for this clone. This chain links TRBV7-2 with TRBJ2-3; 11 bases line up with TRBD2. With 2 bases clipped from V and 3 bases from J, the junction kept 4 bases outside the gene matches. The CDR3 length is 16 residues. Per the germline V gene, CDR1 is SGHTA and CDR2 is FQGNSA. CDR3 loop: CASSLIASGRTDTQYF. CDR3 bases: TGTGCCAGCAGCTTAATCGCTAGCGGGAGGACAGATACGCAGTATTTT.

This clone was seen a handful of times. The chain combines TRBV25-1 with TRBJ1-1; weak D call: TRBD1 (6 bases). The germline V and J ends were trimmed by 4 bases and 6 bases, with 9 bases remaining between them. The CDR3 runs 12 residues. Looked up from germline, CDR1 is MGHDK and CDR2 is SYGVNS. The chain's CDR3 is CASSAGVAEAFF. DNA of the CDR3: TGTGCCAGCAGTGCAGGGGTTGCTGAAGCTTTCTTT. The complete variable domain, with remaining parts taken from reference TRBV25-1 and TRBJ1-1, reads EADIYQTPRYLVIGTGKKITLECSQTMGHDKMYWYQQDPGMELHLIHYSYGVNSTEKGDLSSESTVSRIRTEHFPLTLESARPSHTSQYLCASSAGVAEAFFGQGTRLTVV.

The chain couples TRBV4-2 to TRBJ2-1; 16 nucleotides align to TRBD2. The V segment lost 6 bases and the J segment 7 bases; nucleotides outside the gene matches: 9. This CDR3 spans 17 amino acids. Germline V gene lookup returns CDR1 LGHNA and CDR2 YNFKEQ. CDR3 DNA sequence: TGTGCCAGCAGAGGGGGGACTAGCGGGAGGGCCGTGAATGAGCAGTTCTTC. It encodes CASRGGTSGRAVNEQFF.

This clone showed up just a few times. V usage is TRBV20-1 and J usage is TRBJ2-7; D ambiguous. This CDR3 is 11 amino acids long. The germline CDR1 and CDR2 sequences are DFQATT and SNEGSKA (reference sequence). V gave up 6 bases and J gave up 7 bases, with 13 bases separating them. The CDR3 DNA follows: TGCAGTGCCCAACTCAGACAAGAGCAGTACTTC. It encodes CSAQLRQEQYF.

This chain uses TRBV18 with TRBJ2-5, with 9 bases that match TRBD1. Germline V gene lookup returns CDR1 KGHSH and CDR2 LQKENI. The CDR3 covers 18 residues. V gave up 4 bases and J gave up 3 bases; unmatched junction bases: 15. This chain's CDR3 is CASSLFLKPGQGEETQYF. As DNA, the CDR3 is TGTGCCAGCTCACTTTTCCTGAAACCGGGACAGGGAGAAGAGACCCAGTACTTC. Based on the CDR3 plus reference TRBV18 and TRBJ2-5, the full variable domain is NAGVMQNPRHLVRRRGQEARLRCSPMKGHSHVYWYRQLPEEGLKFMVYLQKENIIDESGMPKERFSAEFPKEGPSILRIQQVVRGDSAAYFCASSLFLKPGQGEETQYFGPGTRLLVL.

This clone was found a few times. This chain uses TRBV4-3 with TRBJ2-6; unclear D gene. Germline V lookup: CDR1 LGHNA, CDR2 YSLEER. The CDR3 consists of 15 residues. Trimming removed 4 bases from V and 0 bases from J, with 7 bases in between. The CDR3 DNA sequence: TGCGCCAGCAGCCCGAGAAGCTCTGGGGCCAACGTCCTGACTTTC. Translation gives CASSPRSSGANVLTF.

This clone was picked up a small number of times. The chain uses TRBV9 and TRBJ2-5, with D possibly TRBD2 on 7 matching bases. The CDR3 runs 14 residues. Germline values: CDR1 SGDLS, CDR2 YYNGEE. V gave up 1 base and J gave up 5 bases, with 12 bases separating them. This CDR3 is CASSVSRGGETQYF. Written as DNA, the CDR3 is TGTGCCAGCAGCGTATCGAGGGGGGGGGAGACCCAGTACTTC.

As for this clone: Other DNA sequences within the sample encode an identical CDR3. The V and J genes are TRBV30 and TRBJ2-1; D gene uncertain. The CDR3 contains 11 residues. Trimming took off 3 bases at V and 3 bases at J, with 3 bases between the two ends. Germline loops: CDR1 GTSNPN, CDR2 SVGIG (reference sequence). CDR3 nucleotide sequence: TGTGCCTGGAGCCGCTACAATGAGCAGTTCTTC. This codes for CAWSRYNEQFF.

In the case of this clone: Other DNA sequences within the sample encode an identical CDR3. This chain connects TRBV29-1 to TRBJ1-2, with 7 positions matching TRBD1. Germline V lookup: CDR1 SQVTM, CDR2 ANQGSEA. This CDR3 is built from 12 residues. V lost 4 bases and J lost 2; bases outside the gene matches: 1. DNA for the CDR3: TGCAGCGTTGTCAGGGGGAACTATGGCTACACCTTC. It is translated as CSVVRGNYGYTF.

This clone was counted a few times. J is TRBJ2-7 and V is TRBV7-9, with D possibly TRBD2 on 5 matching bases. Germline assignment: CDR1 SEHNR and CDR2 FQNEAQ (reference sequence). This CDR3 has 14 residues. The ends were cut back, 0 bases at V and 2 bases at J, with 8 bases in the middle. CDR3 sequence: CASSLAAGTYEQYF. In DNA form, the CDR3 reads TGTGCCAGCAGCTTAGCGGCGGGTACCTACGAGCAGTACTTC. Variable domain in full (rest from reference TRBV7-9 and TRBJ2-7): DTGVSQNPRHKITKRGQNVTFRCDPISEHNRLYWYRQTLGQGPEFLTYFQNEAQLEKSRLLSDRFSAERPKGSFSTLEIQRTEQGDSAMYLCASSLAAGTYEQYFGPGTRLTVT.